This T cell receptor (beta chain) is drawn from a study of response to subunit inactivated influenza vaccine. TCRdb passed the RT-PCR reads through MiXCR, listing each CDR3 protein once. The sample records about 540,000 distinct CDR3 sequences, under 30% being singletons. Germline V gene data show CDR1 as DFQATT and CDR2 as SNEGSKA (reference sequence). V was pared by 4 bases and J by 1 base, with 8 bases of the junction left unmatched. The CDR3 spans 15 residues. These data were also reused for a study on T cells expressing NK-cell markers. This second report adds: Libraries used 5'RACE template switching adding universal primer site and UMIs.

Sample: CD4+ T cells sorted from PBMCs, taken 12 days after vaccination. This TCR was recovered from a man aged 50 or older who received an inactivated influenza vaccine. The V gene is TRBV20-1, the J gene TRBJ2-5, with TRBD1 identical over 8 bases. CDR3 DNA sequence: TGCAGTGCTACTACTCACAGGGGGAGCCAAGAGACCCAGTACTTC. Translated, it gives CSATTHRGSQETQYF.